These T cell receptor beta chains were read from a single sample in a study of T cell responses to AZD1222 COVID-19 vaccine. Repertoires were generated with immunoSEQ multiplex PCR, while TCRdb's copy carries only in-frame clones and drops some. The data contain fewer than 200,000 clones, roughly nine tenths of them singletons. The sequencing used peripheral blood, collected 28 days after the second AZD1222 dose. These receptor sequences come from an adult who received the AZD1222 COVID-19 vaccine. Both conserved end residues are part of each CDR3. The order of the fields is clone size, V gene, D gene, J gene, CDR3 DNA, CDR3 protein. A D gene is named only where the DNA matches it firmly. Part of the rows lack a size; the others show once, few, many or a class for expanded clones.

clone_size: -; v_call: TRBV7-8; d_call: TRBD1; j_call: TRBJ1-1; cdr3_nt: TGTGCCAGCAGCACACGGACAGGGGGCTGGGGTACTGAAGCTTTCTTT; cdr3_aa: CASSTRTGGWGTEAFF
clone_size: -; v_call: TRBV7-8; d_call: -; j_call: TRBJ1-2; cdr3_nt: TGTGCCAGCAGCTTAGGTGTTGACGGCTACACCTTC; cdr3_aa: CASSLGVDGYTF
clone_size: -; v_call: TRBV30; d_call: -; j_call: TRBJ2-7; cdr3_nt: TGTGCAACGGTTGGAGACAGCCCTCCCTCCTACGAGCAGTACTTC; cdr3_aa: CATVGDSPPSYEQYF
clone_size: -; v_call: TRBV27; d_call: -; j_call: TRBJ1-1; cdr3_nt: TGTGCCAGCAGTTTGAAGATGGGCGGGGGTGAAGCTTTCTTT; cdr3_aa: CASSLKMGGGEAFF
clone_size: -; v_call: TRBV5-1; d_call: -; j_call: TRBJ2-7; cdr3_nt: TGCGCCAGCAGCCCTATCGTGGGGGGCTCCTACGAGCAGTACTTC; cdr3_aa: CASSPIVGGSYEQYF
clone_size: -; v_call: TRBV27; d_call: TRBD2; j_call: TRBJ2-2; cdr3_nt: TGTGCCAGCAGTCCTAGCGGGGGGTTCTCCGCGAACACCGGGGAGCTGTTTTTT; cdr3_aa: CASSPSGGFSANTGELFF
clone_size: -; v_call: TRBV5-1; d_call: -; j_call: TRBJ1-2; cdr3_nt: TGCGCCAGCAGCTTGACAGCTACTAACTATGGCTACACCTTC; cdr3_aa: CASSLTATNYGYTF
clone_size: -; v_call: TRBV2; d_call: -; j_call: TRBJ2-4; cdr3_nt: TGTGCCAGCAGTCAAGGGGCGTTAGCCAAAAACATTCAGTACTTC; cdr3_aa: CASSQGALAKNIQYF
clone_size: -; v_call: TRBV7-6; d_call: -; j_call: TRBJ1-1; cdr3_nt: TGTGCCAGCAGCTTAGAAGGAAGACGGGGGGCTTTCTTT; cdr3_aa: CASSLEGRRGAFF
clone_size: -; v_call: TRBV10-2; d_call: -; j_call: TRBJ2-1; cdr3_nt: TGCGCCAGCCGACAGGGAGGGCCCTACAATGAGCAGTTCTTC; cdr3_aa: CASRQGGPYNEQFF
clone_size: -; v_call: TRBV6-4; d_call: TRBD1; j_call: TRBJ2-1; cdr3_nt: TGTGCCAGCAGTGACTCACGGACAGGGTCGATAAAATTCTTC; cdr3_aa: CASSDSRTGSIKFF
clone_size: -; v_call: TRBV2; d_call: -; j_call: TRBJ1-2; cdr3_nt: TGTGCCAGCAGTCCCAGGGTTGATGGCTACACCTTC; cdr3_aa: CASSPRVDGYTF
clone_size: once; v_call: TRBV7-2; d_call: -; j_call: TRBJ1-4; cdr3_nt: TGTGCCAGCAGCCTGGCGGGGGCAATCGGTGAAAAACTGTTTTTT; cdr3_aa: CASSLAGAIGEKLFF
clone_size: -; v_call: TRBV7-8; d_call: TRBD2; j_call: TRBJ2-5; cdr3_nt: TGTGCCAGCAGCATCCTAGCGGGGGGTCAAGAGACCCAGTACTTC; cdr3_aa: CASSILAGGQETQYF
clone_size: -; v_call: TRBV6-5; d_call: -; j_call: TRBJ1-2; cdr3_nt: TGTGCCAGCAGGGGGTACTCCTATGGCTACACCTTC; cdr3_aa: CASRGYSYGYTF
clone_size: -; v_call: TRBV7-6; d_call: -; j_call: TRBJ1-1; cdr3_nt: TGTGCCAGCAGCTTAGCTGTCGGGGGGCTGAACACTGAAGCTTTCTTT; cdr3_aa: CASSLAVGGLNTEAFF
clone_size: -; v_call: TRBV6-5; d_call: -; j_call: TRBJ2-7; cdr3_nt: TGTGCCAGCAAGGAGGGGGGCACCCCAGCCTACGAGCAGTACTTC; cdr3_aa: CASKEGGTPAYEQYF
clone_size: few; v_call: TRBV29-1; d_call: TRBD1; j_call: TRBJ1-4; cdr3_nt: TGCAGCGTTGAAGGCAGGGGGCCAAATGAAAAACTGTTTTTT; cdr3_aa: CSVEGRGPNEKLFF
clone_size: -; v_call: TRBV10-3; d_call: -; j_call: TRBJ1-2; cdr3_nt: TGTGCCTCCAGAGTCGGGGAGACGGGTGGCTACACCTTC; cdr3_aa: CASRVGETGGYTF
clone_size: -; v_call: TRBV4-1; d_call: -; j_call: TRBJ1-1; cdr3_nt: TGCGCCAGCAGCCAAGACCCAGGGCTGAACACTGAAGCTTTCTTT; cdr3_aa: CASSQDPGLNTEAFF
clone_size: -; v_call: TRBV5-1; d_call: TRBD2; j_call: TRBJ2-7; cdr3_nt: TGCGCCAGCAGCCTCGAGCGGGGGGCCTCCTACGAGCAGTACTTC; cdr3_aa: CASSLERGASYEQYF
clone_size: -; v_call: TRBV6-2/TRBV6-3; d_call: -; j_call: TRBJ2-7; cdr3_nt: TGTGCCAGCAGTTACTCGAAGGGCAACCCGCCGGGGGAGCAGTACTTC; cdr3_aa: CASSYSKGNPPGEQYF
clone_size: -; v_call: TRBV5-1; d_call: -; j_call: TRBJ1-2; cdr3_nt: TGCGCCAGCAGCGGGGGAGGAGATAACTATGGCTACACCTTC; cdr3_aa: CASSGGGDNYGYTF
clone_size: -; v_call: TRBV3-1/TRBV3-2; d_call: TRBD1; j_call: TRBJ1-5; cdr3_nt: TGTGCCAGCAGCCCTATCGGACAGGGTGAAATCGTTCAGCCCCAGCATTTT; cdr3_aa: CASSPIGQGEIVQPQHF
clone_size: -; v_call: TRBV27; d_call: -; j_call: TRBJ2-3; cdr3_nt: TGTGCCAGCGGGGAGCTGGGTTCAGATACGCAGTATTTT; cdr3_aa: CASGELGSDTQYF
clone_size: -; v_call: TRBV18; d_call: TRBD1; j_call: TRBJ2-2; cdr3_nt: TGTGCCAGCTCACAGCAACAGGGGGCAACCGGGGAGCTGTTTTTT; cdr3_aa: CASSQQQGATGELFF
clone_size: few; v_call: TRBV7-8; d_call: -; j_call: TRBJ1-1; cdr3_nt: TGTGCCAGCAGCTTAGTGGGGGGCGAAACTGAAGCTTTCTTT; cdr3_aa: CASSLVGGETEAFF
clone_size: -; v_call: TRBV4-1; d_call: -; j_call: TRBJ1-1; cdr3_nt: TGCGCCAGCAGCCGGCAACTCAGGGAATTGACTGAAGCTTTCTTT; cdr3_aa: CASSRQLRELTEAFF
clone_size: -; v_call: TRBV21-1; d_call: -; j_call: TRBJ1-4; cdr3_nt: TGTGCCAGGAGGGTTGAGTGCGGGGGCGTTAATGAAAAACTGTTTTTT; cdr3_aa: CARRVECGGVNEKLFF
clone_size: -; v_call: TRBV30; d_call: -; j_call: TRBJ1-3; cdr3_nt: TGTGCCTGGGGCAGGGGCCTCGGAAACACCATATATTTT; cdr3_aa: CAWGRGLGNTIYF
clone_size: -; v_call: TRBV12-5; d_call: -; j_call: TRBJ1-1; cdr3_nt: TGTGCTAGTGGTTTGCCGCTCGGATCTGGGAATGAAGCTTTCTTT; cdr3_aa: CASGLPLGSGNEAFF
clone_size: -; v_call: TRBV3-1/TRBV3-2; d_call: TRBD2; j_call: TRBJ2-2; cdr3_nt: TGTGCCAGCAGCCGCCCGGGACTAGCGGGACAGAACACCGGGGAGCTGTTTTTT; cdr3_aa: CASSRPGLAGQNTGELFF
clone_size: -; v_call: TRBV25-1; d_call: -; j_call: TRBJ2-2; cdr3_nt: TGTGCCAGCAGTGGAAGAGCGAACACCGGGGAGCTGTTTTTT; cdr3_aa: CASSGRANTGELFF
clone_size: -; v_call: TRBV15; d_call: -; j_call: TRBJ2-1; cdr3_nt: TGTGCCACCGGGACAACTTACAATGAGCAGTTCTTC; cdr3_aa: CATGTTYNEQFF
clone_size: -; v_call: TRBV5-6; d_call: -; j_call: TRBJ1-2; cdr3_nt: TGTGCCAGCAGCTTCGACAAGTATGGCTACACCTTC; cdr3_aa: CASSFDKYGYTF
clone_size: -; v_call: TRBV6-5; d_call: -; j_call: TRBJ1-1; cdr3_nt: TGTGCCAGCAGTTACTTTTCTGGGGATGAAGCTTTCTTT; cdr3_aa: CASSYFSGDEAFF
clone_size: -; v_call: TRBV5-8; d_call: -; j_call: TRBJ2-5; cdr3_nt: TGTGCCAGCAGCTTGGGCAGGGTGGTGGAGACCCAGTACTTC; cdr3_aa: CASSLGRVVETQYF
clone_size: once; v_call: TRBV9; d_call: TRBD2; j_call: TRBJ2-5; cdr3_nt: TGTGCCAGCAGCCCAGGCCTAGGACTAGCGGGGGGTGGAGAAGACTTC; cdr3_aa: CASSPGLGLAGGGEDF
clone_size: few; v_call: TRBV5-1; d_call: -; j_call: TRBJ1-1; cdr3_nt: TGCGCCAGCAGCCCTTCCGGGTTGATGGCGAACACTGAAGCTTTCTTT; cdr3_aa: CASSPSGLMANTEAFF
clone_size: -; v_call: TRBV7-6; d_call: -; j_call: TRBJ2-7; cdr3_nt: TGTGCCAGCAGCTTAGGACAGGCGACTTTCTACGAGCAGTACTTC; cdr3_aa: CASSLGQATFYEQYF
clone_size: -; v_call: TRBV5-6; d_call: -; j_call: TRBJ1-3; cdr3_nt: TGTGCCAGCAGCTTGGCGGCCGAGAACACCATATATTTT; cdr3_aa: CASSLAAENTIYF
clone_size: -; v_call: TRBV3-1/TRBV3-2; d_call: TRBD1; j_call: TRBJ1-2; cdr3_nt: TGTGCCAGCAGCCAAGGGCCGACAGGGTTAGGGTATGGCTACACCTTC; cdr3_aa: CASSQGPTGLGYGYTF
clone_size: -; v_call: TRBV3-1/TRBV3-2; d_call: -; j_call: TRBJ1-3; cdr3_nt: TGTGCCAGCAGCCGAGGCCCGAGCTCTGGAAACACCATATATTTT; cdr3_aa: CASSRGPSSGNTIYF
clone_size: -; v_call: TRBV6-5; d_call: -; j_call: TRBJ2-3; cdr3_nt: TGTGCCAGCAGGCCAGCGGCTTCGGTAGATACGCAGTATTTT; cdr3_aa: CASRPAASVDTQYF
clone_size: -; v_call: TRBV3-1/TRBV3-2; d_call: TRBD1; j_call: TRBJ2-6; cdr3_nt: TGTGCCAGCAGCAAGAGACAGGGACACACTGGGGCCAACGTCCTGACTTTC; cdr3_aa: CASSKRQGHTGANVLTF
clone_size: -; v_call: TRBV5-1; d_call: -; j_call: TRBJ2-5; cdr3_nt: TGCGCCAGCAGCCCGGACGGGGGCAGGGGGGAGACCCAGTACTTC; cdr3_aa: CASSPDGGRGETQYF
clone_size: -; v_call: TRBV3-1/TRBV3-2; d_call: -; j_call: TRBJ2-7; cdr3_nt: TGTGCCAGCAGCCAAGACCCCATCTACGAGCAGTACTTC; cdr3_aa: CASSQDPIYEQYF
clone_size: -; v_call: TRBV15; d_call: -; j_call: TRBJ2-5; cdr3_nt: TGTGCCACCAGCAGAAGAAGATCCGGGCGTGAGACCCAGTACTTC; cdr3_aa: CATSRRRSGRETQYF
clone_size: once; v_call: TRBV7-2; d_call: -; j_call: TRBJ1-2; cdr3_nt: TGTGCCAGCAGCTTTATTAGGGAGGCTAACTATGGCTACACCTTC; cdr3_aa: CASSFIREANYGYTF
clone_size: -; v_call: TRBV6-5; d_call: TRBD1; j_call: TRBJ1-1; cdr3_nt: TGTGCCAGCAGCTTACAGGGGAGCATGAACACTGAAGCTTTCTTT; cdr3_aa: CASSLQGSMNTEAFF
clone_size: -; v_call: TRBV10-3; d_call: TRBD1; j_call: TRBJ2-7; cdr3_nt: TGTGCCATCAGTGAACCCGGGACAGGGGTCTACGAGCAGTACTTC; cdr3_aa: CAISEPGTGVYEQYF